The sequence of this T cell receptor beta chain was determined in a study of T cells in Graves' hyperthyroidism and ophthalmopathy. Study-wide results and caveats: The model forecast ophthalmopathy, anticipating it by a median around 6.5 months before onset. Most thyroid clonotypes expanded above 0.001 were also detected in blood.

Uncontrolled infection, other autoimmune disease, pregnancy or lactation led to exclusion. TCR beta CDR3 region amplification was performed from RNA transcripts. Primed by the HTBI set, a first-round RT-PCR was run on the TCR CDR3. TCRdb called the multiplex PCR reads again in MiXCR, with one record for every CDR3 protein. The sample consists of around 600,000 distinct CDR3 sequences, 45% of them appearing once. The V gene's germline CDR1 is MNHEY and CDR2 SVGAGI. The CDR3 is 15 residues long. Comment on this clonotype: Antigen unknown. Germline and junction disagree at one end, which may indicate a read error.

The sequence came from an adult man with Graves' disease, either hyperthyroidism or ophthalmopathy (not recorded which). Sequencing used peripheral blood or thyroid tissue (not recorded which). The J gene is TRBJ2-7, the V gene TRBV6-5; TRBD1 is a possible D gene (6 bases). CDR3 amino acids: CAISYRTVVVHEQYF. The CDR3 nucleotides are TGTGCCATCAGTTACAGGACAGTTGTAGTCCACGAGCAGTACTTC.